Included here is one TCR beta chain sequence, with context. The antigen this receptor binds is unknown. No quality values exist for individual bases; no much larger clone is one base distant. Focal radiation therapy combined with CTLA-4 blockade (ipilimumab) was tested in patients with chemo-refractory metastatic non-small-cell lung cancer. The library came from the immunoSEQ multiplex PCR assay. The immuneACCESS repertoire file appears here via TCRdb, limited to in-frame rearrangements. These files lack a portion of the clones; in checked studies, under half of the deficit traces to unresolved V genes, and the cause of the others is not known. In this sample the table shows about 31,000 clones, around four fifths of which occur a single time. Of the sample, 7.5% is held by the ten largest clones. This sample stems from a study of radiotherapy plus CTLA-4 blockade in lung cancer (dated by TCRdb to 2016 to 2019). In the study overall: Objective responses occurred in 18% of enrolled patients, and under 40% achieved disease control.

Per the germline V gene, SGHRS is the CDR1 and YFSETQ is the CDR2. Germline trimming: 1 base from V, 7 bases from J; junction bases outside gene matches: 7. The CDR3 holds 17 amino acids from the cysteine to the phenylalanine. Only CDR3 DNA is held: 51 bases, read in frame from base 1. Overall results and qualifications from the work: After treatment with radiotherapy and ipilimumab, TCR clones that came from tumors expanded in the peripheral blood. The strongest predictors of response were reported to be early dynamic shifts in blood T cell clones along with a rise in serum interferon-beta following radiation.

The TCR was taken from a human donor with non-small cell lung cancer who had stable disease on radiotherapy plus ipilimumab. This chain joins TRBV5-1 to TRBJ1-6, with 11 bases matching TRBD1. The sample here was peripheral blood, taken from a patient treated with radiotherapy plus ipilimumab. The nucleotide sequence is given as TGCGCCAGCAGCTTGACCTGGGGGGACAGGGGGAATTCACCCCTCCACTTT. Translated, this is CASSLTWGDRGNSPLHF.